Below are 25 T cell receptor beta chains sequenced from a single sample in a study of shared clonotypes between healthy human individuals. TCRdb's copy holds only in-frame clones and misses some; the assay was immunoSEQ multiplex PCR. The table shows 520,000 or so clones, with roughly 78% occurring only once. The sample comprised PBMCs. These receptors came from a woman aged 40 to 50 in good health. Some clones in this sample may be carry-over from other donors' samples.

The chain combines TRBV6-6 with TRBJ1-5, with TRBD1 identical over 7 bases. The CDR3 extends over 15 amino acids. The ends lost 4 bases at V and 6 bases at J; junction bases unmatched: 9. From germline, CDR1 is MNHNY and CDR2 SVGAGI (reference sequence). The CDR3 loop is CASSSILTGTQPQHF. The CDR3 DNA is TGTGCCAGCAGTTCGATTCTGACAGGGACTCAGCCCCAGCATTTT.

This chain uses TRBV5-1 with TRBJ2-1, with 11 bases fitting TRBD2. Germline CDR1 SGHRS, CDR2 YFSETQ. V lost 3 bases and J lost 8; bases outside the gene matches: 7. CDR3 length equals 15 residues. CDR3 nucleotides: TGCGCCAGCAGCTACGGACTAGCGGGTGGTGATGAGCAGTTCTTC. The encoded protein is CASSYGLAGGDEQFF.

This chain uses TRBV18 with TRBJ2-5; 9 bases fit TRBD1. V lost 3 bases and J lost 5; bases outside the gene matches: 4. Germline values: CDR1 KGHSH, CDR2 LQKENI. CDR3 length: 14 amino acids. The CDR3 coding sequence is TGTGCCAGCTCACCGGGGACAGGGTTGGAGACCCAGTACTTC. This codes for CASSPGTGLETQYF.

The V call is TRBV7-8, the J call TRBJ2-2; TRBD1 might be the D (5 bases). The germline gives CDR1 SGHVS, CDR2 FQNEAQ. V was shortened by 5 bases and J by 1 base, with 8 bases between the two germline ends. The CDR3 extends over 14 amino acids. In DNA form, the CDR3 reads TGTGCCAGCAGCACCGGACAGAACACCGGGGAGCTGTTTTTT. As protein: CASSTGQNTGELFF.

The CDR3 loop is CASIARTGFYNEQFF. Here the CDR3 DNA reads TGTGCCAGTATCGCCCGGACAGGGTTTTACAATGAGCAGTTCTTC. The rearrangement uses TRBV19 and TRBJ2-1; 8 bases match TRBD1. CDR3 length: 15 residues. The trim removed 7 bases at V and 4 bases at J, leaving 9 bases unmatched. CDR1 and CDR2 (germline): LNHDA, SQIVND (reference sequence).

This chain joins TRBV18 and TRBJ2-7, with D perhaps being TRBD1 or TRBD2 (6 bases each). The CDR3 loop spans 14 amino acids. The V gene's germline CDR1 is KGHSH and CDR2 LQKENI. V lost 2 bases and J 4 bases, leaving 12 bases between the germline ends. CDR3 sequence reads: CASSPGGGIYEQYF. CDR3 in DNA: TGTGCCAGCTCACCAGGGGGCGGGATATACGAGCAGTACTTC.

The J gene is TRBJ2-4, the V gene TRBV6-5; D might be TRBD2 (5 bases). The V gene lost 7 bases and the J gene lost 0 bases, with 7 bases spanning the gap. The length of the CDR3 is 13 residues. Per the germline V gene, CDR1 is MNHEY and CDR2 is SVGAGI. This chain's CDR3 is CASKAVAKNIQYF. The CDR3 bases are TGTGCCAGCAAAGCGGTAGCCAAAAACATTCAGTACTTC.

The chain uses TRBV25-1 and TRBJ2-7; the match to TRBD2 covers 9 bases. V shed 11 bases and J 3 bases; nucleotides not matched to a gene: 14. Germline V gene data show CDR1 as MGHDK and CDR2 as SYGVNS. CDR3 length: 15 amino acids. CDR3 DNA sequence: TGTGCCCGACTAGCGGCTGAAGCGGATATCTACGAGCAGTACTTC. Its translation: CARLAAEADIYEQYF.

This chain connects TRBV5-1 to TRBJ2-7; tentative D call: TRBD2 (6 bases). V lost 4 bases to trimming and J lost 4 bases, with 15 bases between them. The CDR3 has 14 residues. Germline V gene sequence: CDR1 SGHRS, CDR2 YFSETQ. The CDR3 bases are TGCGCCAGCAGCGCCTGGGGCGGGGAATACGAGCAGTACTTC. Residues: CASSAWGGEYEQYF.

The V call is TRBV5-5, the J call TRBJ2-5; a possible D gene is TRBD2 (6 bases). Deletions cut 1 base from V and 2 bases from J, with 12 bases between. This CDR3 is built from 15 residues. Germline assignment: CDR1 SGHKS and CDR2 YYEKEE (reference sequence). The DNA of the CDR3 is TGTGCCAGCAGCTTGCGAGCGGGTATACAAGAGACCCAGTACTTC. The encoded protein is CASSLRAGIQETQYF.

The chain combines TRBV28 with TRBJ1-6; D is uncertain. Trimming left V 4 bases short and J 2 bases short, with 18 bases between. Germline CDR1 MDHEN, CDR2 SYDVKM. CDR3 length: 18 amino acids. The CDR3 DNA reads TGTGCCAGCAGTTCCCCGACGTTAGGAGGCCCCTATAATTCACCCCTCCACTTT. Residues: CASSSPTLGGPYNSPLHF.

The chain carries TRBV28 and TRBJ2-5; the D call may be TRBD1 or TRBD2 (5 bases each). This CDR3 spans 15 amino acids. Germline loops: CDR1 MDHEN, CDR2 SYDVKM. Trimming stripped 0 bases from V and 2 bases from J, with 10 bases between. For the CDR3, the DNA is TGTGCCAGCAGTTTATGGGGACGGACACAAGAGACCCAGTACTTC. Translated: CASSLWGRTQETQYF.

The V and J genes are TRBV5-4 and TRBJ2-1; D is possibly TRBD1 (6 bases). The length of the CDR3 is 12 residues. V dropped 0 bases and J dropped 8 bases, with 6 bases sitting between them. The germline V gene has CDR1 SGHNT and CDR2 YYREEE (reference sequence). The CDR3 region has the DNA TGTGCCAGCAGCTTGGACAGGGATGAGCAGTTCTTC. Its translation: CASSLDRDEQFF.

This clone has ten or more counts. This rearrangement joins TRBV4-1 to TRBJ2-7; 9 bases agree with TRBD1. V dropped 4 bases and J dropped 2; count of bases not matched to a gene: 6. The CDR3 totals 15 residues. The germline V gene encodes CDR1 MGHRA and CDR2 YSYEKL. CDR3 sequence (DNA): TGCGCCAGCAGCCGATTGGGACAGGGAACCTACGAGCAGTACTTC. Translating gives CASSRLGQGTYEQYF.

A few counts support this clone. The J gene is TRBJ2-5, the V gene TRBV9; 9 bases agree with TRBD1. The CDR3 extends over 15 amino acids. Germline assignment: CDR1 SGDLS and CDR2 YYNGEE. Trimming removed 0 bases from V and 4 bases from J; junction bases left unmatched: 4. DNA for the CDR3: TGTGCCAGCAGCGTAGCCCTGGGACAGGGAGAGACCCAGTACTTC. This translates into CASSVALGQGETQYF.

The gene calls are TRBV19 and TRBJ2-7; 9 positions agree with TRBD1. The CDR3 is 14 amino acids. Germline CDR1 is LNHDA and CDR2 is SQIVND (reference sequence). The junction had 3 bases not matched to a gene; V was cut back by 6 bases and J by 0 bases. This CDR3 is CASRDRGSSYEQYF. As DNA, the CDR3 is TGTGCCAGTAGGGACAGGGGAAGCTCCTACGAGCAGTACTTC. The full variable domain, rest sourced from reference TRBV19 and TRBJ2-7, is DGGITQSPKYLFRKEGQNVTLSCEQNLNHDAMYWYRQDPGQGLRLIYYSQIVNDFQKGDIAEGYSVSREKKESFPLTVTSAQKNPTAFYLCASRDRGSSYEQYFGPGTRLTVT.

The CDR3 nucleotides read TGTGCCAGCAGCCAGGGGGGACTAGAGTACAATGAGCAGTTCTTC. It specifies CASSQGGLEYNEQFF. V is TRBV6-4 and J is TRBJ2-1; tentative D call: TRBD2 (8 bases). V was cut by 6 bases and J by 4 bases, with 16 bases left in between. In germline, CDR1 is MRHNA, CDR2 SNTAGT. CDR3 length: 15 amino acids.

The table lists this clone with a few counts. The chain joins TRBV19 to TRBJ1-5, with D unclear. V was pared by 5 bases and J by 7 bases, with 15 bases between. Germline loops: CDR1 LNHDA, CDR2 SQIVND (reference sequence). The CDR3 totals 14 residues. The CDR3 DNA sequence: TGTGCCAGTAGTCCCGGATTTTATGGGCAGCCCCAGCATTTT. This codes for CASSPGFYGQPQHF. Supplemented by reference TRBV19 and TRBJ1-5, the full variable domain reads DGGITQSPKYLFRKEGQNVTLSCEQNLNHDAMYWYRQDPGQGLRLIYYSQIVNDFQKGDIAEGYSVSREKKESFPLTVTSAQKNPTAFYLCASSPGFYGQPQHFGDGTRLSIL.

This clone has at least ten counts. J is TRBJ2-1 and V is TRBV6-4; D perhaps matches TRBD1 (6 bases). Between the trimmed V and J ends, which lost 6 bases and 4 bases, there was a span of 10 bases. This CDR3 is built from 13 residues. Germline V gene data show CDR1 as MRHNA and CDR2 as SNTAGT. The CDR3 spells CASSPDRYNEQFF. CDR3 bases: TGTGCCAGCAGCCCTGACAGGTACAATGAGCAGTTCTTC.

The chain links TRBV7-6 to TRBJ2-3; 14 bases line up with TRBD2. Losses at the gene ends were 5 bases for V and 6 bases for J; bases not matched to a gene: 10. The CDR3 is made up of 17 amino acids. Germline V gene data show CDR1 as SGHVS and CDR2 as FNYEAQ. CDR3 nucleotide sequence: TGTGCCAGCAGCCAGGGACTAGCGGGAGTAGGTACTGATACGCAGTATTTT. Protein sequence: CASSQGLAGVGTDTQYF.

V usage is TRBV7-9 and J usage is TRBJ1-4; D not resolved. V lost 0 bases, J lost 0 bases, and 11 bases lay in between. The CDR3 length is 17 residues. CDR1 SEHNR and CDR2 FQNEAQ come from the germline V gene (reference sequence). This CDR3 is CASSLAGYLATNEKLFF. DNA of the CDR3: TGTGCCAGCAGCTTAGCAGGTTACCTGGCAACTAATGAAAAACTGTTTTTT. The complete variable domain, with remaining parts taken from reference TRBV7-9 and TRBJ1-4, reads DTGVSQNPRHKITKRGQNVTFRCDPISEHNRLYWYRQTLGQGPEFLTYFQNEAQLEKSRLLSDRFSAERPKGSFSTLEIQRTEQGDSAMYLCASSLAGYLATNEKLFFGSGTQLSVL.

This chain links TRBV18 with TRBJ2-3, with a weak D call TRBD2 (6 bases). The CDR3 extends over 16 amino acids. The V end lost 1 base, the J end lost 3 bases, and 14 bases lay between the germline ends. Germline V CDR1 and CDR2: KGHSH, LQKENI. In nucleotides, the CDR3 is TGTGCCAGCTCACCACGTACGCGGGGTGGGACAGATACGCAGTATTTT. Its protein product is CASSPRTRGGTDTQYF.

V is TRBV10-3 and J is TRBJ2-2; 10 bases align to TRBD2. Germline V gene data show CDR1 as ENHRY and CDR2 as SYGVKD. V trimming: 9 bases; J trimming: 2 bases; junction bases outside the gene matches: 6. The CDR3 totals 15 residues. This CDR3 is CAIGLAETNTGELFF. For the CDR3, the DNA is TGTGCCATAGGACTAGCGGAAACTAACACCGGGGAGCTGTTTTTT.

The V and J genes are TRBV19 and TRBJ2-2, with D tentatively TRBD2 (5 bases). This CDR3 spans 15 amino acids. V shed 7 bases and J shed 3 bases, with 15 bases lying between them. Germline V lookup: CDR1 LNHDA, CDR2 SQIVND (reference sequence). The CDR3 region has the DNA TGTGCCAGTATTTCGGGGAGTTGGTACACCGGGGAGCTGTTTTTT. It translates to CASISGSWYTGELFF.

This clone was seen more than once but under ten times. This chain connects TRBV23-1 to TRBJ2-2; D possibly uses TRBD1 or TRBD2 (7 bases each). TRBV23-1 is recorded as an ORF, its role being uncertain. The V gene lost 7 bases and the J gene lost 1 base, with 19 bases spanning the gap. The CDR3 spans 17 residues. The CDR3 protein is CASTQGGSEKNTGELFF. The CDR3 DNA sequence: TGCGCCAGCACCCAGGGGGGGTCAGAGAAGAACACCGGGGAGCTGTTTTTT.